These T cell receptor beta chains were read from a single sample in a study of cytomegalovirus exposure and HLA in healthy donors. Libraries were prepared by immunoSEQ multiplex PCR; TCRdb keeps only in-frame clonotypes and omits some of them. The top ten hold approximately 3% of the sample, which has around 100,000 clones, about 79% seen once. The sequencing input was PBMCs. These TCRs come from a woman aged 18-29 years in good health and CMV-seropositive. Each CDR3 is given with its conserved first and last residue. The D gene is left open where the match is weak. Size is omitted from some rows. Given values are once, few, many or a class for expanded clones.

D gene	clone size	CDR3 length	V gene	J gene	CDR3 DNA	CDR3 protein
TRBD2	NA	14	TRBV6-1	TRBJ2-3	TGTGCCAGCAGTGAGGGGGGGGATCCAGATACGCAGTATTTT	CASSEGGDPDTQYF
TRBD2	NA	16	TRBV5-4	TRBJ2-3	TGTGCCAGCAGCTCTTTAGCGGGAGGGCCCGCAGATACGCAGTATTTT	CASSSLAGGPADTQYF
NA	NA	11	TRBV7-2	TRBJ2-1	TGTGCCAGCAGCCCTATCAATGAGCAGTTCTTC	CASSPINEQFF
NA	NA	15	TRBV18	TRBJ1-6	TGTGCCAGCTCACCTTTTTCACAGGAGAATTCACCCCTCCACTTT	CASSPFSQENSPLHF
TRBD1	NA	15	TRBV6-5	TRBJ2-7	TGTGCCAGCCACCCGACCCGGGACAGAAGCTACGAGCAGTACTTC	CASHPTRDRSYEQYF
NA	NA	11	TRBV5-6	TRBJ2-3	TGTGCCGGAGTTTCCATAGATACGCAGTATTTT	CAGVSIDTQYF
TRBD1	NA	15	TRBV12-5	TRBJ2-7	TGTGCTAGTGGTCTGACCGGGACAGGGGGCGGGGAGCAGTACTTC	CASGLTGTGGGEQYF
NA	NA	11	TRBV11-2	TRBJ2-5	TGTGCCAGCAGCGTGAGAGAGACCCAGTACTTC	CASSVRETQYF
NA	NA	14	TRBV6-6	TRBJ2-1	TGTGCCAGCAGTCCAGCCTCAGGGGGGCATGAGCAGTTCTTC	CASSPASGGHEQFF
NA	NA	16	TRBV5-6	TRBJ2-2	TGTGCCAGCAGCTTGGATACGGTGGCGAACACCGGGGAGCTGTTTTTT	CASSLDTVANTGELFF
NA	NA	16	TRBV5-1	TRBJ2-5	TGCGCCAGCAGTTCCGACTTGGGAGAGATCAGGGAGACCCAGTACTTC	CASSSDLGEIRETQYF
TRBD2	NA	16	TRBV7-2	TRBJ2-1	TGTGCCAGCAGCTTAAGTATCGGAGGTAGCGGGGGCCGACAGTTCTTC	CASSLSIGGSGGRQFF
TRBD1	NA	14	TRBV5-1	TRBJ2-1	TGCGCCAGCAGCTTTGCCCAGGGGGCGAATGAGCAGTTCTTC	CASSFAQGANEQFF
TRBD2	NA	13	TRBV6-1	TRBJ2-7	TGTGCCAGCACGGCTAGCGGGACCGGGGAGCAGTACTTC	CASTASGTGEQYF
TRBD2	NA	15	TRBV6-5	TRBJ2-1	TGTGCCAGCAGCGCTCTAGCGGGGGCCTACAATGAGCAGTTCTTC	CASSALAGAYNEQFF
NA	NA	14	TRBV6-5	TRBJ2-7	TGTGCCAGCAGCCGGAGGGGCCCATCGAACGAGCAGTACTTC	CASSRRGPSNEQYF
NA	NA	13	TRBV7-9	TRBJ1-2	TGTGCCAGCAGCTTAGCCAGGGGTTATGGCTACACCTTC	CASSLARGYGYTF
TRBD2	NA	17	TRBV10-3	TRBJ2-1	TGTGCCAGCAGTGCAACTGCAGCGGGAGGGCCGGGGGATGAGCAGTTCTTC	CASSATAAGGPGDEQFF
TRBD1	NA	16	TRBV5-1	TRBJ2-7	TGCGCCAGCAGCTTGCCAAAAGGGGGCCAAGGCTACGAGCAGTACTTC	CASSLPKGGQGYEQYF
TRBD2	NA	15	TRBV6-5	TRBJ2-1	TGTGCCAGCAGGTCGACTAGCGGGGCCCACAATGAGCAGTTCTTC	CASRSTSGAHNEQFF
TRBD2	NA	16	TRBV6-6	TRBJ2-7	TGTGCCAGCAGACGCGGCGGAGGCGGGAGATCAGACGAGCAGTACTTC	CASRRGGGGRSDEQYF
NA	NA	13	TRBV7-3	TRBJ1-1	TGTGCCAGCAGCTTCCACAGGGACACTGAAGCTTTCTTT	CASSFHRDTEAFF
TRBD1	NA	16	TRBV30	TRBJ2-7	TGTGCCTCACGATCTAGGTGGACAGGGCCCCCCTACGAGCAGCACTTC	CASRSRWTGPPYEQHF
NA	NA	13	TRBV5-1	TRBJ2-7	TGCGCCAGCAGCTATGACAGGATCTACGAGCAGTACTTC	CASSYDRIYEQYF
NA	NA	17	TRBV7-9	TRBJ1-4	TGTGCCAGCAGCTTGTGGGGATTGGACAGCCAGAATGAAAAACTGTTTTTT	CASSLWGLDSQNEKLFF
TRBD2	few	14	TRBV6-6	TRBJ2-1	TGTGCCAGCAGTTACGGAACTAGCGGGGAAGTCGAGTTCTTC	CASSYGTSGEVEFF
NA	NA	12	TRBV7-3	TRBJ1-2	TGTGCCAGCAGCAGACGGGACACTGGCTACACCTTC	CASSRRDTGYTF
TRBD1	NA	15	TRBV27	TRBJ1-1	TGTGCCAGCAGTCCTCTAGGACAGGTTAACACTGAAGCTTTCTTT	CASSPLGQVNTEAFF
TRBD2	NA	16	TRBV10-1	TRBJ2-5	TGCGCCAGCAGTGATACTAGCGGGAGGACGGAAGAGACCCAGTACTTC	CASSDTSGRTEETQYF
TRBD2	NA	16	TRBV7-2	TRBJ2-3	TGTGCCAGCAGCTTAAGGGCTAGCGGGGCATACGATACGCAGTATTTT	CASSLRASGAYDTQYF
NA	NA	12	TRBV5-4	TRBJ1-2	TGTGCCAGCAGCCAAGATATAGATGGCTACACCTTC	CASSQDIDGYTF
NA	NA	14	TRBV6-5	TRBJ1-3	TGTGCCAGCAGCATCGACTCTCGTGGAAACACCATATATTTT	CASSIDSRGNTIYF
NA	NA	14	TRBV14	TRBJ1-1	TGTGCCAGCAGCCAAGAACGGGATATCACTGAAGCTTTCTTT	CASSQERDITEAFF
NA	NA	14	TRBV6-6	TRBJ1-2	TGTGCCAGCAGTTACTCTGCAGGGATCTATGGCTACACCTTC	CASSYSAGIYGYTF
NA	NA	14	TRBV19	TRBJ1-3	TGTGCCAGTACTGAGTGGGCAGGGGGAAACACCATATATTTT	CASTEWAGGNTIYF
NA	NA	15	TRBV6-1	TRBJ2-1	TGTGCCAGCAGTGAATCCCGGACAGCCTACAATGAGCAGTTCTTC	CASSESRTAYNEQFF
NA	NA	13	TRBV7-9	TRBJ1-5	TGTTCCAGCAGCTTAGACTCTCGGCAGCCCCAGCATTTT	CSSSLDSRQPQHF